These T cell receptor beta chains were read from a single sample in a study of blood T cell repertoires in COVID-19. TCRdb's table, derived via immunoSEQ multiplex PCR, lists solely in-frame clones and lacks some. Of about 150,000 clones in the sample, more than 85% are singletons; the top ten hold over 2.5%. Source material: peripheral blood. These receptors all come from a man between 60 and 70 years old with active or convalescent COVID-19. Each CDR3 is given with its conserved first and last residue. Each record gives: J gene, clone size, D gene, V gene, CDR3 DNA, CDR3 protein. The D gene is left open where the match is weak. For some rows the clone size is stated as once, few or many, or as a class when expanded; others skip it.

TRBJ1-5,once,-,TRBV2,TGTGCCAGCAGTGAAGTTAGAAGCAATCAGCCCCAGCATTTT,CASSEVRSNQPQHF
TRBJ1-3,-,TRBD1,TRBV6-1,TGTGCCAGCAGGGACCCAGGGGGCTCTGGAAACACCATATATTTT,CASRDPGGSGNTIYF
TRBJ1-4,few,-,TRBV10-3,TGTGCCATCAGCCCGACAGACCCCAATGAAAAACTGTTTTTT,CAISPTDPNEKLFF
TRBJ2-5,once,TRBD2,TRBV4-2,TGTGCCAGCAGCCAAGGTCTAGCGGGGGGGTCGGAGACCCAGTACTTC,CASSQGLAGGSETQYF
TRBJ1-3,-,TRBD1,TRBV28,TGTGCCAGCAGCGAAAACCCCTCCGGGACAGGGAATGGAAGAGGTGGAAACACCATATATTTT,CASSENPSGTGNGRGGNTIYF
TRBJ2-1,many,-,TRBV4-1,TGCGCCAGCAGCCATCCCCTCGTAAAGGGGCCGGAGCAGTTCTTC,CASSHPLVKGPEQFF
TRBJ2-3,-,-,TRBV5-1,TGCGCCAGCAGCCCCGGGACTGAATTAGATACGCAGTATTTT,CASSPGTELDTQYF
TRBJ2-7,-,TRBD1,TRBV6-5,TGTGCCAGCAGTTACCCCGCCTCGGGACAGGGGTTCTCGCAGTACTTC,CASSYPASGQGFSQYF
TRBJ2-3,-,-,TRBV12-3/TRBV12-4,TGTGCCAGCAATCCGGGGTCCGCTACGCAGTATTTT,CASNPGSATQYF
TRBJ1-6,once,TRBD1,TRBV28,TGTGCCAGCACCCAACCGGGACAGGGGAATTCACCCCTCCACTTT,CASTQPGQGNSPLHF
TRBJ2-5,-,TRBD1,TRBV7-3,TGTGCCAGCAGCTTAACCGGGACAGGTTTGGGAGAGACCCAGTACTTC,CASSLTGTGLGETQYF
TRBJ1-1,once,-,TRBV10-3,TGTGCCATCACAGGGGAGTTCACTGAAGCTTTCTTT,CAITGEFTEAFF
TRBJ1-1,-,-,TRBV9,TGTGCCAGCAGCGTAAATTCAGGGGCGAACACTGAAGCTTTCTTT,CASSVNSGANTEAFF
TRBJ1-4,-,TRBD1,TRBV9,TGTGCCAGCAGCGAACTACAGGGGGCACAAGAAAAACTGTTTTTT,CASSELQGAQEKLFF
TRBJ2-1,-,-,TRBV7-8,TGTGCCAGCAGCTTAGAGGCAGGGGCCTACAATGAGCAGTTCTTC,CASSLEAGAYNEQFF
TRBJ2-3,-,-,TRBV7-9,TGTGCCAGCAGCTTCGGCCTCGGCAGGCACACAGATACGCAGTATTTT,CASSFGLGRHTDTQYF
TRBJ2-7,-,TRBD1,TRBV10-3,TGTGCCATCAGAGAACAGGGGGCAGGTTACGAGCAGTACTTC,CAIREQGAGYEQYF
TRBJ2-1,-,TRBD2,TRBV5-1,TGCGCCAGCAGCCCCCACGGACTAGCGGGAGGGTCAATATCCTACAATGAGCAGTTCTTC,CASSPHGLAGGSISYNEQFF
TRBJ1-3,-,-,TRBV4-2,TGTGCCAGCAGCCAAGTGGACAGCAACTCTGGAAACACCATATATTTT,CASSQVDSNSGNTIYF
TRBJ2-5,-,TRBD2,TRBV6-2/TRBV6-3,TGTGCCAGCAGTTACGATAGCGGGGGAGGATCGGAGACCCAGTACTTC,CASSYDSGGGSETQYF